Listed below are T cell receptor beta chains from one sample, sequenced in a study of OX40 agonist ivuxolimab in advanced cancers. Assay: immunoSEQ multiplex PCR; the TCRdb copy retains only in-frame clones and omits some. The data contain 60,000 to 90,000 clones, around 90% of them seen just once; the ten biggest clones take up more than 0.85%. The sample consisted of CD4+ or CD8+ T cells sorted from blood, taken in a trial of the OX40 agonist ivuxolimab. These receptor sequences come from an adult with an advanced solid tumor such as melanoma, head and neck, liver or kidney cancer. The CDR3 runs from the conserved cysteine through the conserved F or W. The D gene is left open where the match is weak. The listing skips clone size in some rows; elsewhere it reads once, few, many or a size class.

J gene,clone size,D gene,V gene,CDR3 DNA,CDR3 protein
TRBJ2-3,once,NA,TRBV19,TGTGCCAGTAGTATAGCCTTCGGTACTAGCACAGATACGCAGTATTTT,CASSIAFGTSTDTQYF
TRBJ2-3,NA,TRBD2,TRBV6-5,TGTGCCACCAATCCCCCGACTAGCGGTAGGGATACGCAGTATTTT,CATNPPTSGRDTQYF
TRBJ2-7,NA,NA,TRBV30,TGTGCCTGGAGAGGCGACTATTACGAGCAGTACTTC,CAWRGDYYEQYF
TRBJ2-3,NA,TRBD2,TRBV9,TGTGCCAGCAGCGCCGGACTAGCGGGAAGGTATACGCAGTATTTT,CASSAGLAGRYTQYF
TRBJ2-1,NA,NA,TRBV4-1,TGCGCCAGCAGGCGCCTGGGGGTCAATGAGCAGTTCTTC,CASRRLGVNEQFF
TRBJ2-7,NA,TRBD2,TRBV10-1,TGCGCCAGCAGTCCTCACTCTAGCGGGACCTTGGGGGAGCAGTACTTC,CASSPHSSGTLGEQYF
TRBJ2-2,NA,NA,TRBV28,TGTGCCAGCAGAAAGACTAGGGCTTACACCGGGGAGCTGTTTTTT,CASRKTRAYTGELFF
TRBJ2-3,NA,TRBD2,TRBV6-1,TGTGCCAGCAGTGAAGGATTAGCGGGAGGGACAGATACGCAGTATTTT,CASSEGLAGGTDTQYF
TRBJ1-6,NA,NA,TRBV6-1,TGTGCCAGCAGTGAGCCGACCGGGGGGGGTTCACCCCTCCACTTT,CASSEPTGGGSPLHF
TRBJ2-1,NA,TRBD2,TRBV11-1,TGTGCCAGCAGCTTAGGACTAGCGGGAGAAAGTTTGCAGTTCTTC,CASSLGLAGESLQFF
TRBJ2-1,NA,NA,TRBV11-3,TGTGCCAGCAGCTTGGCAGGGTTCACCGAGCAGTTCTTC,CASSLAGFTEQFF
TRBJ1-1,NA,TRBD1,TRBV30,TGTGCCTGGGCAAACCTCCGACAGGGTGGGTCCGGTGAAGCTTTCTTT,CAWANLRQGGSGEAFF
TRBJ2-4,NA,NA,TRBV10-2,TGCGCCAGCAGTGACTTTGAGAGGGCCAAAAACATTCAGTACTTC,CASSDFERAKNIQYF
TRBJ2-5,NA,TRBD1,TRBV18,TGTGCCAGCTCACGAAACAGGGGACAAGAGACCCAGTACTTC,CASSRNRGQETQYF
TRBJ1-3,NA,NA,TRBV19,TGTGCCAGTACCCCTGGACACTCTGGAAACACCATATATTTT,CASTPGHSGNTIYF
TRBJ2-7,NA,NA,TRBV4-2,TGTGCCAGCAGCCAAGAAGGAAGGGGGGCTTACGAGCAGTACTTC,CASSQEGRGAYEQYF
TRBJ2-3,NA,NA,TRBV5-1,TGCGCCAGCTCCGGGACAACGACTCTAGATACGCAGTATTTT,CASSGTTTLDTQYF